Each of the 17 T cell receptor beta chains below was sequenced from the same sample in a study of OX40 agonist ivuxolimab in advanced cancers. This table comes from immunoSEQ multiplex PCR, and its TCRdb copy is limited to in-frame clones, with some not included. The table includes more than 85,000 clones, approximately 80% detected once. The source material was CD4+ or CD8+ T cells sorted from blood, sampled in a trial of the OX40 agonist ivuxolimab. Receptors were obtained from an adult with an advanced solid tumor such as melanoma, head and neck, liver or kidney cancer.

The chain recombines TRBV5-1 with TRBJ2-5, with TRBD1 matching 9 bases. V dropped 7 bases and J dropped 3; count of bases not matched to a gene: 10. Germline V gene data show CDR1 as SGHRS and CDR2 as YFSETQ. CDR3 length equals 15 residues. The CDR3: CASARLGDREETQYF. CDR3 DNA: TGCGCCAGCGCACGTCTGGGGGACAGGGAAGAGACCCAGTACTTC.

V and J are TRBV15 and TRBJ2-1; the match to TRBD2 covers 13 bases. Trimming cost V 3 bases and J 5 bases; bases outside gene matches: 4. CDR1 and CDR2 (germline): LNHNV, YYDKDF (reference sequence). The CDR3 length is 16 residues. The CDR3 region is CATSSRLAGGHNEQFF. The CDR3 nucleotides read TGTGCCACCAGCAGTCGACTAGCGGGGGGCCACAATGAGCAGTTCTTC. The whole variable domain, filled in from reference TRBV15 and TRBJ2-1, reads DAMVIQNPRYQVTQFGKPVTLSCSQTLNHNVMYWYQQKSSQAPKLLFHYYDKDFNNEADTPDNFQSRRPNTSFCFLDIRSPGLGDTAMYLCATSSRLAGGHNEQFFGPGTRLTVL.

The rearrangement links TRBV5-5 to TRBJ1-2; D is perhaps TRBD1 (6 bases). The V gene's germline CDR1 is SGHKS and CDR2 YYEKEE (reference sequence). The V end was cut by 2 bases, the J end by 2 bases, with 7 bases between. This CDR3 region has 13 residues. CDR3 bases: TGTGCCAGCAGCTTTACAGGGAACTATGGCTACACCTTC. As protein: CASSFTGNYGYTF.

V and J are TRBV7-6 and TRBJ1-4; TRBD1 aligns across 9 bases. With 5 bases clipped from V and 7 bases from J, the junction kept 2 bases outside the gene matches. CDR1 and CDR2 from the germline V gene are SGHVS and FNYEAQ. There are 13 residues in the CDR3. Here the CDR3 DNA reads TGTGCCAGCAGCCGGGACAGGGCTGAAAAACTGTTTTTT. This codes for CASSRDRAEKLFF.

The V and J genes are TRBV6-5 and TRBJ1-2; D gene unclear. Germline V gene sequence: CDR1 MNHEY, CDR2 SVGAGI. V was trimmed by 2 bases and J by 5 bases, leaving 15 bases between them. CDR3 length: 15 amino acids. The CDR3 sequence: CASSYTAGIPYGYTF. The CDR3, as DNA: TGTGCCAGCAGTTACACAGCCGGGATACCATATGGCTACACCTTC.

The DNA of the CDR3 is TGTGCCAGCAGAAATCCTGGGCGAAAGGGCTACACCTTC. Amino acids: CASRNPGRKGYTF. J is TRBJ1-2 and V is TRBV28; D unresolved. Trimming removed 6 bases at V and 8 bases at J, with 16 bases between. The germline V gene encodes CDR1 MDHEN and CDR2 SYDVKM. The CDR3 is 13 amino acids.

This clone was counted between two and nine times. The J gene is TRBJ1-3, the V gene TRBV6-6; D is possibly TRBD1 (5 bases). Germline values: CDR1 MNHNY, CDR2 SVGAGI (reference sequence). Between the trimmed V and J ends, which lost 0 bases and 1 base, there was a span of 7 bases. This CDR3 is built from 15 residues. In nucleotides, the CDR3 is TGTGCCAGCAGTTACTCCGGGACGTCTGGAAACACCATATATTTT. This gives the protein CASSYSGTSGNTIYF.

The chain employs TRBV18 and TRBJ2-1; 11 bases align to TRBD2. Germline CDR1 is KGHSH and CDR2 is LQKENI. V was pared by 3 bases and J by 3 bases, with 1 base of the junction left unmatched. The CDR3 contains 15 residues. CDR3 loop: CASSPGLADYNEQFF. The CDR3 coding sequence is TGTGCCAGCTCACCGGGACTAGCGGACTACAATGAGCAGTTCTTC.

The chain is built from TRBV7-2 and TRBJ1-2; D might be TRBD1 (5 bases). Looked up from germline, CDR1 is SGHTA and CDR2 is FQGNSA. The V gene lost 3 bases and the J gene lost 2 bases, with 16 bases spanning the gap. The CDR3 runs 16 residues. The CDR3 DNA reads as TGTGCCAGCAGCTTTATAGGGACGTCGACCAACTATGGCTACACCTTC. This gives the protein CASSFIGTSTNYGYTF.

The CDR3 nucleotides are TGTGCCAGCAGCGATGCCGAAGATACGCAGTATTTT. It is translated as CASSDAEDTQYF. The chain combines TRBV5-6 with TRBJ2-3, with D unclear. The CDR3 extends over 12 amino acids. Per germline, CDR1 SGHDT and CDR2 YYEEEE. Between the trimmed V and J ends, which lost 4 bases and 5 bases, there was a span of 8 bases. Variable domain in full (rest from reference TRBV5-6 and TRBJ2-3): DAGVTQSPTHLIKTRGQQVTLRCSPKSGHDTVSWYQQALGQGPQFIFQYYEEEERQRGNFPDRFSGHQFPNYSSELNVNALLLGDSALYLCASSDAEDTQYFGPGTRLTVL.

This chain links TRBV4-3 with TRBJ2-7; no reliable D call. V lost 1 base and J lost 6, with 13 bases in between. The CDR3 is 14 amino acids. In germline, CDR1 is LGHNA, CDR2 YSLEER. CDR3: CASSQVKGPIEQYF. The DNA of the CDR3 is TGCGCCAGCAGCCAAGTGAAGGGCCCGATCGAGCAGTACTTC.

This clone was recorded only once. In DNA form, the CDR3 reads TGTGCCAGCAGCCGGCAAGTCAGCACCTTC. It codes for CASSRQVSTF. The chain uses TRBV5-8 and TRBJ1-2; D remains unclear. With 4 bases removed from V and 13 bases from J, the gap between germline ends came to 11 bases. CDR3 length: 10 residues. Germline CDR1 and CDR2: SGHTS and YDEGEE.

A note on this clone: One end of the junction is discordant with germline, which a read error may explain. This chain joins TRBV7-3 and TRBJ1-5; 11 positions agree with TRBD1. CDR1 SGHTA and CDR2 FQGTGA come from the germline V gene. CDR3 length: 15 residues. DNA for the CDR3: TGCCACTCTCCGGGACAGGGGGGTAGCAATCAGCCCCAGCATTTT. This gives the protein CHSPGQGGSNQPQHF.

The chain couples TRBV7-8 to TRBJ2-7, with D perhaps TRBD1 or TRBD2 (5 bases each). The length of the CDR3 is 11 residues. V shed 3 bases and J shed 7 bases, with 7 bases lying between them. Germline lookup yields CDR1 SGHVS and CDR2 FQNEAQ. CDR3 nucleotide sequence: TGTGCCAGCAGCTTGGGGGTTGAGCAGTACTTC. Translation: CASSLGVEQYF. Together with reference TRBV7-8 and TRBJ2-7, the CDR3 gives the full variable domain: GAGVSQSPRYKVAKRGQDVALRCDPISGHVSLFWYQQALGQGPEFLTYFQNEAQLDKSGLPSDRFFAERPEGSVSTLKIQRTQQEDSAVYLCASSLGVEQYFGPGTRLTVT.

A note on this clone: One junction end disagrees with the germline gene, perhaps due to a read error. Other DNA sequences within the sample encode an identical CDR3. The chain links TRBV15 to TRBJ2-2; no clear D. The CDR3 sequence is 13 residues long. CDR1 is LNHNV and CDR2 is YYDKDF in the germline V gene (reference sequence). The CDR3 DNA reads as TGTGCCACTAGCAGAGACATCACCGGGGAGCTGTTTTTT. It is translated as CATSRDITGELFF.

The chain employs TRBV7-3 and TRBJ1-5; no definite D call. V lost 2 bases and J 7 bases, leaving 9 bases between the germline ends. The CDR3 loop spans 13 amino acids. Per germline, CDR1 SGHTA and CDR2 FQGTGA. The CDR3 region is CASSLGVRQPQHF. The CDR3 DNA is TGTGCCAGCAGCTTAGGGGTTCGGCAGCCCCAGCATTTT.

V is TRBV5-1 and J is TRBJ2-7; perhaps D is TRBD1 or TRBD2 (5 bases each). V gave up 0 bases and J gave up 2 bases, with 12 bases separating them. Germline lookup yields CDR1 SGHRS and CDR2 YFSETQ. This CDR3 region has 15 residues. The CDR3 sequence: CASSLGGTGPYEQYF. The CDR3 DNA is TGCGCCAGCAGCTTGGGAGGAACGGGACCCTACGAGCAGTACTTC.